This is a list of T cell receptor beta chains from one sample in a study of blood T cell repertoires in COVID-19. Here immunoSEQ multiplex PCR was the method, and the copy in TCRdb shows in-frame clones only, minus some. This table has under 200,000 clones, approximately 83% appearing once. The sample was peripheral blood. The receptors derive from a human donor in a cohort sampled during active COVID-19. CDR3s include the opening cysteine and the closing phenylalanine or tryptophan. The D gene is left open where the match is weak. Not every row has a clone size; where given, it reads once, few, many or a size class.

d_gene: TRBD2; j_gene: TRBJ2-5; abundance: .; v_gene: TRBV5-1; CDR3nt: TGCGCCAGCAGGACTGCGGGAGCGGAGACCCAGTACTTC; CDR3aa: CASRTAGAETQYF
d_gene: TRBD1; j_gene: TRBJ1-6; abundance: few; v_gene: TRBV27; CDR3nt: TGTGCCAGCAGGTCTGGACAGGGGAATTCACCCCTCCACTTT; CDR3aa: CASRSGQGNSPLHF
d_gene: TRBD1; j_gene: TRBJ1-1; abundance: .; v_gene: TRBV28; CDR3nt: TGTGCCAGCAGTTTATTTTTTTTAGGGACAGGGGGCACTGAAGCTTTCTTT; CDR3aa: CASSLFFLGTGGTEAFF
d_gene: TRBD1; j_gene: TRBJ2-7; abundance: .; v_gene: TRBV5-6; CDR3nt: TGTGCCAGCAGCTTGGGACAGGGCCCCTACGAGCAGTACTTC; CDR3aa: CASSLGQGPYEQYF
d_gene: TRBD2; j_gene: TRBJ2-7; abundance: once; v_gene: TRBV19; CDR3nt: TGTGCCAGTAGTATGGGACTAGGGAACGAGCAGTACTTC; CDR3aa: CASSMGLGNEQYF
d_gene: TRBD1; j_gene: TRBJ1-5; abundance: .; v_gene: TRBV18; CDR3nt: TGTGCCAGCTCGCCGGGACAGGGGGGCAATCAGCCCCAGCATTTT; CDR3aa: CASSPGQGGNQPQHF
d_gene: .; j_gene: TRBJ1-6; abundance: .; v_gene: TRBV6-5; CDR3nt: TGTGCCACTACCCAGGGTTGGGGATATAATTCACCCCTCCACTTT; CDR3aa: CATTQGWGYNSPLHF
d_gene: .; j_gene: TRBJ1-2; abundance: .; v_gene: TRBV7-6; CDR3nt: TGTGCCAGCAGCTTAGCGGAGGAACGGGGCTACACCTTC; CDR3aa: CASSLAEERGYTF
d_gene: .; j_gene: TRBJ1-5; abundance: .; v_gene: TRBV5-1; CDR3nt: TGCGCCAGCAGCTTGGAAGACGGGAGCAATCAGCCCCAGCATTTT; CDR3aa: CASSLEDGSNQPQHF
d_gene: .; j_gene: TRBJ2-6; abundance: once; v_gene: TRBV18; CDR3nt: TGTGCCAGCTCACCTAGAACAGGGCCAGGGGCCAACGTCCTGACTTTC; CDR3aa: CASSPRTGPGANVLTF
d_gene: TRBD1; j_gene: TRBJ1-2; abundance: .; v_gene: TRBV28; CDR3nt: TGTGCCAGCGGCAAGACAGGGGATGGCTACACCTTC; CDR3aa: CASGKTGDGYTF
d_gene: .; j_gene: TRBJ2-7; abundance: .; v_gene: TRBV29-1; CDR3nt: TGCAGCGTCAGACGGGAGCAGTACGAGCAGTACTTC; CDR3aa: CSVRREQYEQYF
d_gene: TRBD2; j_gene: TRBJ2-2; abundance: .; v_gene: TRBV9; CDR3nt: TGTGCCCGCCGGGTTGGTGGGGCGGGCGGGGGGAACACCGGGGAGCTGTTTTTT; CDR3aa: CARRVGGAGGGNTGELFF
d_gene: TRBD1; j_gene: TRBJ2-7; abundance: .; v_gene: TRBV7-2; CDR3nt: TGTGCCAGCAGCTTAGCCGGGGCAGGGGGCGTCTACGAGCAGTACTTC; CDR3aa: CASSLAGAGGVYEQYF
d_gene: .; j_gene: TRBJ2-6; abundance: .; v_gene: TRBV7-6; CDR3nt: TGTGCCAGCAGCTCTCTAGAATCTGGGGCCAACGTCCTGACTTTC; CDR3aa: CASSSLESGANVLTF
d_gene: .; j_gene: TRBJ2-2; abundance: .; v_gene: TRBV9; CDR3nt: TGTGCCAGCAGCCGGAGGGGCGGGGAGCTGTTTTTT; CDR3aa: CASSRRGGELFF
d_gene: TRBD2; j_gene: TRBJ2-7; abundance: .; v_gene: TRBV14; CDR3nt: TGTGCCAGCAGCCAGGGACTAGCGGGGTTCACTCCCTACGAGCAGTACTTC; CDR3aa: CASSQGLAGFTPYEQYF
d_gene: TRBD2; j_gene: TRBJ2-3; abundance: .; v_gene: TRBV4-2; CDR3nt: TGTGCCAGCAGCCAAGCCTCTCGACTAGCGGGGGCGGATACGCAGTATTTT; CDR3aa: CASSQASRLAGADTQYF
d_gene: .; j_gene: TRBJ1-2; abundance: .; v_gene: TRBV5-1; CDR3nt: TGCGCCAGCAGCGAGGAAGCTAACTATGGCTACACCTTC; CDR3aa: CASSEEANYGYTF
d_gene: .; j_gene: TRBJ2-7; abundance: .; v_gene: TRBV19; CDR3nt: TGTGCCAGTAGTATCAGACACCGGGACACAACCTACGAGCAGTACTTC; CDR3aa: CASSIRHRDTTYEQYF
d_gene: TRBD2; j_gene: TRBJ2-1; abundance: .; v_gene: TRBV9; CDR3nt: TGTGCCAGCAGCGTTCTATCCGGACTAGCGGGAGACGAGCAGTTCTTC; CDR3aa: CASSVLSGLAGDEQFF
d_gene: .; j_gene: TRBJ2-7; abundance: .; v_gene: TRBV6-6; CDR3nt: TGTGCCTCCGGTAATCCTAGAGGGCGAGGCGAGCAGTACTTC; CDR3aa: CASGNPRGRGEQYF
d_gene: TRBD2; j_gene: TRBJ2-7; abundance: .; v_gene: TRBV29-1; CDR3nt: TGCAGCGTTGAGACTAGCGGGAGGGGATACGAGCAGTACTTC; CDR3aa: CSVETSGRGYEQYF
d_gene: TRBD2; j_gene: TRBJ2-1; abundance: .; v_gene: TRBV2; CDR3nt: TGTGCCGGGTATGGGGGGGTTGTCGATGAGCAGTTCTTC; CDR3aa: CAGYGGVVDEQFF
d_gene: TRBD1; j_gene: TRBJ2-7; abundance: .; v_gene: TRBV6-1; CDR3nt: TGTGCCAGCAGTGCGCTCGCCGGGACAGGGGCCTACGAGCAGTACTTC; CDR3aa: CASSALAGTGAYEQYF
d_gene: .; j_gene: TRBJ1-3; abundance: .; v_gene: TRBV4-2; CDR3nt: TGTGCCAGCAGCCAAGATAGGGGAAGGGGAAGAAACACCATATATTTT; CDR3aa: CASSQDRGRGRNTIYF
d_gene: TRBD1; j_gene: TRBJ1-2; abundance: .; v_gene: TRBV7-8; CDR3nt: TGTGCCAGCAGTCGGAGTGGGACAGTCTATGGCTACACCTTC; CDR3aa: CASSRSGTVYGYTF
d_gene: TRBD2; j_gene: TRBJ2-3; abundance: once; v_gene: TRBV7-6; CDR3nt: TGTGCCAGCAGCTTGACTAGCGGACGCTTTTCTAGCACAGATACGCAGTATTTT; CDR3aa: CASSLTSGRFSSTDTQYF
d_gene: TRBD1; j_gene: TRBJ1-6; abundance: .; v_gene: TRBV10-3; CDR3nt: TGTGCCATCAGTGTTAAGGGGGCGGCGTCACCCCTCCACTTT; CDR3aa: CAISVKGAASPLHF
d_gene: TRBD1; j_gene: TRBJ2-7; abundance: .; v_gene: TRBV28; CDR3nt: TGTGCCAGCAGGTTAGGACAGGGCTCATACGAGCAGTACTTC; CDR3aa: CASRLGQGSYEQYF
d_gene: TRBD1; j_gene: TRBJ1-2; abundance: .; v_gene: TRBV24-1; CDR3nt: TGTGCCACCAGTGATCCGGACAGGGTCTATGGCTACACCTTC; CDR3aa: CATSDPDRVYGYTF
d_gene: TRBD2; j_gene: TRBJ2-7; abundance: .; v_gene: TRBV20-1; CDR3nt: TGCAGTGCTAGTGCCGGTAGCGGGAGGCCCTACGAGCAGTACTTC; CDR3aa: CSASAGSGRPYEQYF
d_gene: .; j_gene: TRBJ1-2; abundance: .; v_gene: TRBV19; CDR3nt: TGTGCCAGTAGTATGGAGGGTCCCTCCTATGGCTACACCTTC; CDR3aa: CASSMEGPSYGYTF
d_gene: .; j_gene: TRBJ1-5; abundance: .; v_gene: TRBV2; CDR3nt: TGTGCCAGCAATCCTGACAGGACCCTCAACCAGCCCCAGCATTTT; CDR3aa: CASNPDRTLNQPQHF
d_gene: TRBD1; j_gene: TRBJ2-7; abundance: few; v_gene: TRBV5-4; CDR3nt: TGTGCCAGCAGCTCCGGGACAGGGGGCTCCTACGAGCAGTACTTC; CDR3aa: CASSSGTGGSYEQYF
d_gene: .; j_gene: TRBJ2-7; abundance: .; v_gene: TRBV24-1; CDR3nt: TGTGCCACCAGTGCGGTACGCGAGCAGTACTTC; CDR3aa: CATSAVREQYF
d_gene: TRBD1; j_gene: TRBJ2-7; abundance: .; v_gene: TRBV9; CDR3nt: TGTGCCAGCAGCGTAGAAGACAGGGGGCTTTACGAGCAGTACTTC; CDR3aa: CASSVEDRGLYEQYF
d_gene: .; j_gene: TRBJ2-5; abundance: .; v_gene: TRBV5-4; CDR3nt: TGTGCCAGCAGCGCTGTAGGGGTGGAGACCCAGTACTTC; CDR3aa: CASSAVGVETQYF
d_gene: .; j_gene: TRBJ1-2; abundance: .; v_gene: TRBV10-3; CDR3nt: TGTGCCATCAGTGAGTCTCAGGTATATGGCTACACCTTC; CDR3aa: CAISESQVYGYTF
d_gene: TRBD1; j_gene: TRBJ2-5; abundance: .; v_gene: TRBV3-1/TRBV3-2; CDR3nt: TGTGCCAGCAGCCAAGTTAACAGGGGTGGAGAGACCCAGTACTTC; CDR3aa: CASSQVNRGGETQYF
d_gene: TRBD2; j_gene: TRBJ2-7; abundance: .; v_gene: TRBV27; CDR3nt: TGTGCCAGCAGTTTTTCGGGGGGTTTCTACGAGCAGTACTTC; CDR3aa: CASSFSGGFYEQYF
d_gene: TRBD1; j_gene: TRBJ2-3; abundance: .; v_gene: TRBV10-3; CDR3nt: TGTGCCATCAGGGGACAGGGAACAGATACGCAGTATTTT; CDR3aa: CAIRGQGTDTQYF